Listed below are T cell receptor beta chains from one sample, sequenced in a study of CD8+ T cells in alopecia areata. Assay: immunoSEQ multiplex PCR; the TCRdb copy retains only in-frame clones and omits some. Of about 150,000 clones in the sample, around 47% were seen once. The specimen was CD4+ T cells sorted from blood. The receptor source for this set is a human donor with alopecia areata. The CDR3 runs from the conserved cysteine through the conserved F or W. D genes are given only for firm matches. For some rows the clone size is stated as once, few or many, or as a class when expanded; others skip it.

D gene: TRBD1; V gene: TRBV28; clone size: .; J gene: TRBJ2-4; CDR3 DNA: TGTGCCAGCAGTCGACAGGGTTTTACCAAAAACATTCAGTACTTC; CDR3 protein: CASSRQGFTKNIQYF
D gene: .; V gene: TRBV18; clone size: few; J gene: TRBJ2-5; CDR3 DNA: TGTGCCAGCTCACCACCATCTTTGGAGACCCAGTACTTC; CDR3 protein: CASSPPSLETQYF
D gene: TRBD1; V gene: TRBV6-5; clone size: few; J gene: TRBJ2-5; CDR3 DNA: TGTGCCAGCAGTTACTCGGGGACAGCTTTCGAGACCCAGTACTTC; CDR3 protein: CASSYSGTAFETQYF
D gene: .; V gene: TRBV7-9; clone size: .; J gene: TRBJ1-2; CDR3 DNA: TGTGCCAGCAGCGTCAGGACAGATGGCTACACCTTC; CDR3 protein: CASSVRTDGYTF
D gene: .; V gene: TRBV29-1; clone size: few; J gene: TRBJ2-5; CDR3 DNA: TGCAGCGTTCGGCGGACCCAAGAGACCCAGTACTTC; CDR3 protein: CSVRRTQETQYF
D gene: .; V gene: TRBV25-1; clone size: few; J gene: TRBJ1-1; CDR3 DNA: TGTGCCAGCAGCAGGGGTTGGGCTGAAGCTTTCTTT; CDR3 protein: CASSRGWAEAFF
D gene: TRBD1; V gene: TRBV29-1; clone size: .; J gene: TRBJ1-4; CDR3 DNA: TGCAGCGTCGGACAGGGGCGAACTAATGAAAAACTGTTTTTT; CDR3 protein: CSVGQGRTNEKLFF
D gene: .; V gene: TRBV30; clone size: .; J gene: TRBJ1-1; CDR3 DNA: TGTGCCTGGAGTGTATCCCGCAGGGGACGCCGCCATGAAGCTTTCTTT; CDR3 protein: CAWSVSRRGRRHEAFF
D gene: .; V gene: TRBV30; clone size: .; J gene: TRBJ1-1; CDR3 DNA: TGTGCCAGGACCGGCCAGGGGAACACTGAAGCTTTCTTT; CDR3 protein: CARTGQGNTEAFF
D gene: TRBD1; V gene: TRBV11-1; clone size: few; J gene: TRBJ2-3; CDR3 DNA: TGTGCCAGCAGCTTAGCCCCTGGGCGAGGGGGCAACACAGATACGCAGTATTTT; CDR3 protein: CASSLAPGRGGNTDTQYF
D gene: TRBD1; V gene: TRBV29-1; clone size: .; J gene: TRBJ2-7; CDR3 DNA: TGCAGCGTTGAAAAGGGACAGGGCTACGAGCAGTACTTC; CDR3 protein: CSVEKGQGYEQYF
D gene: .; V gene: TRBV6-1; clone size: .; J gene: TRBJ1-1; CDR3 DNA: TGTGCCAGCAGCGTACGGGACGTCGAAGCTTTCTTT; CDR3 protein: CASSVRDVEAFF
D gene: .; V gene: TRBV30; clone size: few; J gene: TRBJ2-5; CDR3 DNA: TGTGCCTGGGGGGCACCGTGGGCACAAGAGACCCAGTACTTC; CDR3 protein: CAWGAPWAQETQYF
D gene: .; V gene: TRBV18; clone size: .; J gene: TRBJ2-5; CDR3 DNA: TGTGCCAGCTCAAACAACAAAGAGACCCAGTACTTC; CDR3 protein: CASSNNKETQYF
D gene: .; V gene: TRBV4-2; clone size: few; J gene: TRBJ1-5; CDR3 DNA: TGTGCCAGCAGCCGAGAGATGCAAGGAGGAGGGGGTCAGCCCCAGCATTTT; CDR3 protein: CASSREMQGGGGQPQHF
D gene: TRBD1; V gene: TRBV29-1; clone size: .; J gene: TRBJ1-2; CDR3 DNA: TGCAGCGCCCTCCCAGCACAGGGGTCGCGCTACACCTTC; CDR3 protein: CSALPAQGSRYTF
D gene: TRBD2; V gene: TRBV4-1; clone size: few; J gene: TRBJ2-7; CDR3 DNA: TGCGCCAGCAGCTCCTCGACTAGCGGGTCTTACGAGCAGTACTTC; CDR3 protein: CASSSSTSGSYEQYF
D gene: .; V gene: TRBV6-1; clone size: .; J gene: TRBJ2-5; CDR3 DNA: TGTGCCAGCATCCTCTTATGGGGGACGGTTCGGACCCAGTACTTC; CDR3 protein: CASILLWGTVRTQYF
D gene: .; V gene: TRBV27; clone size: .; J gene: TRBJ2-6; CDR3 DNA: TGTGCCAGCAGTACAGAGAGTTCTGGGGCCAACGTCCTGACTTTC; CDR3 protein: CASSTESSGANVLTF
D gene: .; V gene: TRBV5-4; clone size: .; J gene: TRBJ2-5; CDR3 DNA: TGTGCCAGCAGCTCACAAGAGACCCAGTACTTC; CDR3 protein: CASSSQETQYF
D gene: .; V gene: TRBV5-1; clone size: .; J gene: TRBJ1-5; CDR3 DNA: TGCGCCAGCAGCTTGCAACCGGGGGGCAATCAGCCCCAGCATTTT; CDR3 protein: CASSLQPGGNQPQHF
D gene: .; V gene: TRBV5-1; clone size: .; J gene: TRBJ2-4; CDR3 DNA: TGCGCCAGCAGCTTGGCGGGAGCGGGAAACATTCAGTACTTC; CDR3 protein: CASSLAGAGNIQYF